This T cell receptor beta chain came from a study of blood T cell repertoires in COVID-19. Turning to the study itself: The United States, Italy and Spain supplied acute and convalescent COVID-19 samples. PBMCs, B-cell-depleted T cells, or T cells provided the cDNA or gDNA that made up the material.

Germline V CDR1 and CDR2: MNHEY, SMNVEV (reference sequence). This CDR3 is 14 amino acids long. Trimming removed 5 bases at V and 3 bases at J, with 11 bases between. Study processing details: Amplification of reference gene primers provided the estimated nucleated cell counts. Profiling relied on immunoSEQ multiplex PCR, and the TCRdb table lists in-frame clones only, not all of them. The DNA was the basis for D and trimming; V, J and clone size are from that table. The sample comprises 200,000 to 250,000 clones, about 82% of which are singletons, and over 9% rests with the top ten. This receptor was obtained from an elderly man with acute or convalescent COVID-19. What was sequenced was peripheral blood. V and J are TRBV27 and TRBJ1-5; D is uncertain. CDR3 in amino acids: CASSGLPFNQPQHF. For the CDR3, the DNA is TGTGCCAGCAGTGGACTTCCCTTCAATCAGCCCCAGCATTTT.